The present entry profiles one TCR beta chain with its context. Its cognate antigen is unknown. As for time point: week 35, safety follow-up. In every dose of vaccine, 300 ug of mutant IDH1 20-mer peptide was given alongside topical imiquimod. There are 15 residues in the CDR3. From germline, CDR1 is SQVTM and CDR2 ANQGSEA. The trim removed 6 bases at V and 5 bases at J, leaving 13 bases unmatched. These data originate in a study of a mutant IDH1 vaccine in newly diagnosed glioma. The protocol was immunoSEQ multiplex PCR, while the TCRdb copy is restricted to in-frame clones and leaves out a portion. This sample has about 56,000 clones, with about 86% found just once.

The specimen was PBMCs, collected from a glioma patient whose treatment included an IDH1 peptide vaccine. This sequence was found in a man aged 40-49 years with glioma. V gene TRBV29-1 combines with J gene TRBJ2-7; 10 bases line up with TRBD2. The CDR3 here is CSVPKGLAGANEQYF. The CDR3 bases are TGCAGCGTGCCCAAGGGGCTAGCGGGAGCGAACGAGCAGTACTTC.